This TCR beta chain was captured in a study of blood T cell repertoires in COVID-19. Study details: Samples representing acute and convalescent COVID-19 were sourced from the United States, Italy and Spain. T cells, B-cell-depleted T cells, or PBMCs supplied cDNA or gDNA.

Methods used by the authors: How many nucleated cells were present was estimated from reference gene primer amplification. The repertoire was sequenced with immunoSEQ multiplex PCR; TCRdb's copy has only in-frame clones and lacks some. V and J calls and clone size are given by that table; D and trimming were obtained from the DNA. The table has roughly 180,000 clones, 84% seen once; the top ten hold 7.5% to 9.5%. The sequenced material came from peripheral blood. The sequence derives from a man between 40 and 49 years old who had recovered from COVID-19.

CDR3 loop: CASSAQGAGANVLTF. As DNA, the CDR3 is TGTGCCAGCAGTGCACAGGGAGCCGGGGCCAACGTCCTGACTTTC. This rearrangement joins TRBV27 to TRBJ2-6, with D possibly being TRBD1 (6 bases). CDR1 and CDR2 from the germline V gene are MNHEY and SMNVEV (reference sequence). Trimming took 5 bases from V and 4 from J, leaving 12 bases between them. This CDR3 has 15 residues.